Below are 4 T cell receptor beta chains sequenced from a single sample in a study of technical replicates of blood from several donors. Sequenced by immunoSEQ multiplex PCR; TCRdb stores in-frame clones only, minus some. The sample has some 90,000 clones, approximately 96% seen once; the top ten hold about 0.37%. Sequenced sample: T cells isolated from PBMCs. All receptors derive from a human donor in good health.

The chain links TRBV9 to TRBJ1-2; D is uncertain. The V end lost 0 bases, the J end lost 8 bases, and 8 bases lay between the germline ends. The CDR3 is made up of 12 amino acids. Germline V gives CDR1 SGDLS, CDR2 YYNGEE. DNA of the CDR3: TGTGCCAGCAGCGTAGATCGGGTCGGCTACACCTTC. It yields the protein CASSVDRVGYTF.

CDR3 DNA: TGTGCCAGCAGCCTCGGAGCTAACTATGGCTACACCTTC. As protein: CASSLGANYGYTF. The rearrangement joins TRBV6-5 to TRBJ1-2, with D uncertain. The CDR3 contains 13 residues. V lost 6 bases and J 0 bases, leaving 8 bases between the germline ends. Germline V gene lookup returns CDR1 MNHEY and CDR2 SVGAGI.

J is TRBJ2-1 and V is TRBV6-5, with 8 bases matching TRBD1. The CDR3 loop spans 14 amino acids. Trimming cost V 7 bases and J 7 bases; bases outside gene matches: 9. Germline V CDR1 and CDR2: MNHEY, SVGAGI. The CDR3: CASIRAGGGNEQFF. CDR3 DNA: TGTGCCAGCATAAGGGCAGGGGGCGGGAATGAGCAGTTCTTC.

The V gene is TRBV14, the J gene TRBJ2-5, with 9 nucleotides matching TRBD2. The germline V gene encodes CDR1 SGHDN and CDR2 FVKESK. V was clipped by 1 base and J by 5 bases; unmatched bases: 5. CDR3 length: 15 amino acids. For the CDR3, the DNA is TGTGCCAGCAGCCAAGGCGCGGGAGGGCCGGAGACCCAGTACTTC. As protein: CASSQGAGGPETQYF.